These T cell receptor beta chains were read from a single sample in a study of vaccination effects on CD4 cells after COVID-19. Profiled with immunoSEQ multiplex PCR; TCRdb holds only in-frame clones, not every one. The sample includes 50,000 to 60,000 clones, approximately 80% of them seen just once. No antigen has been assigned to these receptors. The starting material was CD4+ T cells from PBMCs cultured without peptide, obtained after COVID-19 vaccination. These receptors were taken from a human donor who received a COVID-19 vaccine. Each CDR3 is given with its conserved first and last residue. D genes are given only for firm matches. Clone size is not always given. Where it is, it says once, few, many or a class for expanded clones.

CDR3nt: TGTGCCAGCAGAATCTATGCAACTAATGAAAAACTGTTTTTT; CDR3aa: CASRIYATNEKLFF; j_gene: TRBJ1-4; d_gene: -; v_gene: TRBV2; len: 14; abundance: -
CDR3nt: TGTGCCAGCAGCCCACTAGGGGGCGCGGGGAATGCTTTCTTT; CDR3aa: CASSPLGGAGNAFF; j_gene: TRBJ1-1; d_gene: TRBD1; v_gene: TRBV14; len: 14; abundance: few
CDR3nt: TGTGCCACCAGCAGAGACCTGGGAGCGGGAGGGTACGACATTCAGTACTTC; CDR3aa: CATSRDLGAGGYDIQYF; j_gene: TRBJ2-4; d_gene: TRBD2; v_gene: TRBV15; len: 17; abundance: once
CDR3nt: TGTGCCAGCAGCTTGTTGACAACAGATACGCAGTATTTT; CDR3aa: CASSLLTTDTQYF; j_gene: TRBJ2-3; d_gene: -; v_gene: TRBV5-6; len: 13; abundance: -
CDR3nt: TGTGCCAGCTCACCACAGACAGGGAACTATGGCTACACCTTC; CDR3aa: CASSPQTGNYGYTF; j_gene: TRBJ1-2; d_gene: TRBD1; v_gene: TRBV18; len: 14; abundance: -
CDR3nt: TGTGCCAGCAGCCGGGAGGCGGTTGGAAACACCATATATTTT; CDR3aa: CASSREAVGNTIYF; j_gene: TRBJ1-3; d_gene: -; v_gene: TRBV4-2; len: 14; abundance: -
CDR3nt: TGTGCCAGCAGCCTGCAGGTGGCAAATGAAAAACTGTTTTTT; CDR3aa: CASSLQVANEKLFF; j_gene: TRBJ1-4; d_gene: -; v_gene: TRBV3-1/TRBV3-2; len: 14; abundance: -
CDR3nt: TGTGCCAGCAGTTACTCGCCGCGGGGCCGCTCCTACGAGCAGTACTTC; CDR3aa: CASSYSPRGRSYEQYF; j_gene: TRBJ2-7; d_gene: -; v_gene: TRBV6-5; len: 16; abundance: -
CDR3nt: TGCGCCAGCAGCCAAGATCCGGGGACAGGGCTTCCAAACACCATATATTTT; CDR3aa: CASSQDPGTGLPNTIYF; j_gene: TRBJ1-3; d_gene: TRBD1; v_gene: TRBV4-1; len: 17; abundance: -
CDR3nt: TGTGCCAGCAGGCCTATCTGGGGCGGGGAGCTGTTTTTT; CDR3aa: CASRPIWGGELFF; j_gene: TRBJ2-2; d_gene: -; v_gene: TRBV11-2; len: 13; abundance: -
CDR3nt: TGTGCCAGCAGGGGGGCGGGGAACACCGGGGAGCTGTTTTTT; CDR3aa: CASRGAGNTGELFF; j_gene: TRBJ2-2; d_gene: -; v_gene: TRBV28; len: 14; abundance: -
CDR3nt: TGTGCCAGCAGCTTAGGCCGAAATACAGGGACCTACGAGCAGTACTTC; CDR3aa: CASSLGRNTGTYEQYF; j_gene: TRBJ2-7; d_gene: -; v_gene: TRBV7-8; len: 16; abundance: -
CDR3nt: TGTGCCAGCAGTTCCCGGGGTGAGCAGTTCTTC; CDR3aa: CASSSRGEQFF; j_gene: TRBJ2-1; d_gene: -; v_gene: TRBV12-3/TRBV12-4; len: 11; abundance: -
CDR3nt: TGTGCCAGCAGTCTCCGGACTAGCGGGGGGGTGGAGACCCAGTACTTC; CDR3aa: CASSLRTSGGVETQYF; j_gene: TRBJ2-5; d_gene: TRBD2; v_gene: TRBV27; len: 16; abundance: -
CDR3nt: TGTGCCAGCAGTCTTCAGCTCAATCAGCCCCAGCATTTT; CDR3aa: CASSLQLNQPQHF; j_gene: TRBJ1-5; d_gene: -; v_gene: TRBV27; len: 13; abundance: -
CDR3nt: TGCGCCAGCAGCTTAAGCAGGGTAGCGACCGGGGAGCTGTTTTTT; CDR3aa: CASSLSRVATGELFF; j_gene: TRBJ2-2; d_gene: -; v_gene: TRBV5-1; len: 15; abundance: once
CDR3nt: TGTGCCAGTAGTATAGATGCGACGGGTGTGAATCAGCCCCAGCATTTT; CDR3aa: CASSIDATGVNQPQHF; j_gene: TRBJ1-5; d_gene: -; v_gene: TRBV19; len: 16; abundance: -
CDR3nt: TGCGCCAGCAGTTCTGCCTCCCTCGGACAGCCCAATCAGCCCCAGCATTTT; CDR3aa: CASSSASLGQPNQPQHF; j_gene: TRBJ1-5; d_gene: -; v_gene: TRBV5-1; len: 17; abundance: -
CDR3nt: TGTGCCAGCAGCCCGTGGAGGGCCCAAGAGACCCAGTACTTC; CDR3aa: CASSPWRAQETQYF; j_gene: TRBJ2-5; d_gene: -; v_gene: TRBV5-4; len: 14; abundance: -
CDR3nt: TGTGCCAGCAGCCCGGGGGGGGAGCAGTACTTC; CDR3aa: CASSPGGEQYF; j_gene: TRBJ2-7; d_gene: TRBD2; v_gene: TRBV25-1; len: 11; abundance: -
CDR3nt: TGTGCCAGCAGCTTAAAACAGGGGCGGACTGAAGCTTTCTTT; CDR3aa: CASSLKQGRTEAFF; j_gene: TRBJ1-1; d_gene: TRBD1; v_gene: TRBV5-8; len: 14; abundance: -
CDR3nt: TGCGCCAGCAGCAGCCGGGACAGGGTCAATAGCAATCAGCCCCAGCATTTT; CDR3aa: CASSSRDRVNSNQPQHF; j_gene: TRBJ1-5; d_gene: TRBD1; v_gene: TRBV5-1; len: 17; abundance: -
CDR3nt: TGTGCCACCAGTGATTTGGGGTGGGGGGGCGCGGATGACAATGAGCAGTTCTTC; CDR3aa: CATSDLGWGGADDNEQFF; j_gene: TRBJ2-1; d_gene: -; v_gene: TRBV24-1; len: 18; abundance: -
CDR3nt: TGCGCCAGCAGCTTGTGGGGGCAGGGGGAGACCGAGGATGGCTACACCTTC; CDR3aa: CASSLWGQGETEDGYTF; j_gene: TRBJ1-2; d_gene: TRBD1; v_gene: TRBV5-1; len: 17; abundance: -
CDR3nt: TGTGCCAGCAGCGTAGTTCCAGATAATTCACCCCTCCACTTT; CDR3aa: CASSVVPDNSPLHF; j_gene: TRBJ1-6; d_gene: -; v_gene: TRBV9; len: 14; abundance: -
CDR3nt: TGTGCCAGCAGCCAGCGGGGGGTATTGGCGGGGGCTGAAGCTTTCTTT; CDR3aa: CASSQRGVLAGAEAFF; j_gene: TRBJ1-1; d_gene: -; v_gene: TRBV11-1; len: 16; abundance: -
CDR3nt: TGTGCCAGCAGCCATGGACCTGGGAGGAATAATTCACCCCTCCACTTT; CDR3aa: CASSHGPGRNNSPLHF; j_gene: TRBJ1-6; d_gene: -; v_gene: TRBV7-3; len: 16; abundance: few
CDR3nt: TGTGCCAGCAGCCGGACTAGCGGGGGCGCCGGGGAGCTGTTTTTT; CDR3aa: CASSRTSGGAGELFF; j_gene: TRBJ2-2; d_gene: TRBD2; v_gene: TRBV7-2; len: 15; abundance: -
CDR3nt: TGTGCCAGCAGTTACAGTTTTGGGCCGGCGGGAAACACCATATATTTT; CDR3aa: CASSYSFGPAGNTIYF; j_gene: TRBJ1-3; d_gene: -; v_gene: TRBV6-2/TRBV6-3; len: 16; abundance: -
CDR3nt: TGTGCCAGTAGTATCCGACGGAGGAACACTGAAGCTTTCTTT; CDR3aa: CASSIRRRNTEAFF; j_gene: TRBJ1-1; d_gene: -; v_gene: TRBV19; len: 14; abundance: few
CDR3nt: TGTGCCAGCAGCTCAGACAGGGTAACTGAGCAGTTCTTC; CDR3aa: CASSSDRVTEQFF; j_gene: TRBJ2-1; d_gene: TRBD1; v_gene: TRBV9; len: 13; abundance: -
CDR3nt: TGTGCCAGCAGTGACGGGGCGCCCAACACTGAAGCTTTCTTT; CDR3aa: CASSDGAPNTEAFF; j_gene: TRBJ1-1; d_gene: -; v_gene: TRBV6-1; len: 14; abundance: -
CDR3nt: TGTGCCAGCAGCGTAGGCAGCGTAGGGTACAATGAGCAGTTCTTC; CDR3aa: CASSVGSVGYNEQFF; j_gene: TRBJ2-1; d_gene: -; v_gene: TRBV9; len: 15; abundance: -
CDR3nt: TGTGCCAGCAGCCAAGTGGGACAGGGAAAGACCGGGGAGCTGTTTTTT; CDR3aa: CASSQVGQGKTGELFF; j_gene: TRBJ2-2; d_gene: TRBD1; v_gene: TRBV4-2; len: 16; abundance: -
CDR3nt: TGCGCCAGCAGCTTGGCCGGGACTAGCGGGAGGGGGCGGTCCTACAATGAGCAGTTCTTC; CDR3aa: CASSLAGTSGRGRSYNEQFF; j_gene: TRBJ2-1; d_gene: TRBD2; v_gene: TRBV5-1; len: 20; abundance: -
CDR3nt: TGTGCCAGCAGTTTTTGGACCGGGTCGGGAGCAGATACGCAGTATTTT; CDR3aa: CASSFWTGSGADTQYF; j_gene: TRBJ2-3; d_gene: -; v_gene: TRBV28; len: 16; abundance: once
CDR3nt: TGCGCCAGCAGCTTGGATGTTGGGTACGAGCAGTACTTC; CDR3aa: CASSLDVGYEQYF; j_gene: TRBJ2-7; d_gene: -; v_gene: TRBV5-1; len: 13; abundance: -